What follows is one T cell receptor beta chain and its context. No antigen is known for it. The data derive from a study of cytomegalovirus exposure and HLA in healthy donors. Study findings and constraints: A later analysis reported that several of the most significant clusters appeared to be linked to common viral pathogens, among them Epstein-Barr virus.

The PCR was carried out with 60 Vbeta primers and 13 Jbeta primers. TCRdb's table, derived via immunoSEQ multiplex PCR, lists solely in-frame clones and lacks some. The sample records tens of thousands of clones, approximately 78% being singletons. Germline V gives CDR1 LNHDA, CDR2 SQIVND (reference sequence). Trimming cost V 7 bases and J 2 bases, with 18 bases left between them. The CDR3 has 16 residues. Sequenced material: PBMCs. This chain uses TRBV19 with TRBJ1-5; the D gene is possibly TRBD1 (5 bases). The source of this sequence is a man in his forties in good health and CMV-seronegative. CDR3 protein: CASKSLGAGGNQPQHF. In nucleotides, the CDR3 is TGTGCCAGTAAATCCCTAGGGGCTGGGGGCAATCAGCCCCAGCATTTT.